The 32 T cell receptor beta chains below all came from one sample that was sequenced in a study of cytomegalovirus exposure and HLA in healthy donors. This table comes from immunoSEQ multiplex PCR, and its TCRdb copy is limited to in-frame clones, with some not included. The sample gives under 200,000 clones, less than 90% of which show up once; 2% to 2.5% is in the top ten. Source material: PBMCs. These receptors originate from a woman between 18 and 29 years old in good health and CMV-seronegative.

The V call is TRBV5-4, the J call TRBJ2-1, with 7 bases fitting TRBD2. Trimming cost V 0 bases and J 9 bases; bases outside gene matches: 0. This CDR3 has 12 residues. CDR1 SGHNT and CDR2 YYREEE come from the germline V gene (reference sequence). In DNA, the CDR3 is TGTGCCAGCAGCTTGGGCGGGGGTGAGCAGTTCTTC. This translates into CASSLGGGEQFF.

The chain employs TRBV27 and TRBJ1-1; unclear D gene. The CDR3 has 14 residues. Trimming shortened V by 6 bases and J by 0 bases, and 11 bases separated the two germline ends. Germline assignment: CDR1 MNHEY and CDR2 SMNVEV (reference sequence). This CDR3 is CASRSSTLNTEAFF. DNA of the CDR3: TGTGCCAGCAGGAGTTCGACATTGAACACTGAAGCTTTCTTT.

The chain joins TRBV11-3 to TRBJ1-6; D gene uncertain. Trimming took off 5 bases at V and 8 bases at J, with 10 bases between the two ends. Looked up from germline, CDR1 is SGHNT and CDR2 is YENEEA. This CDR3 has 13 amino acids. The CDR3 DNA follows: TGTGCCAGCAGCGAGAGGAGGGATTCACCCCTCCACTTT. Amino acids: CASSERRDSPLHF.

This clone was seen at least ten times. The rearrangement links TRBV9 to TRBJ1-2; D perhaps matches TRBD1 (6 bases). Trimming shortened V by 0 bases and J by 4 bases, and 10 bases separated the two germline ends. The CDR3 contains 14 residues. Germline V lookup: CDR1 SGDLS, CDR2 YYNGEE. The CDR3 DNA reads as TGTGCCAGCAGCGTAGATACAGGGCCCTATGGCTACACCTTC. Translated, it gives CASSVDTGPYGYTF. Supplemented by reference TRBV9 and TRBJ1-2, the full variable domain reads DSGVTQTPKHLITATGQRVTLRCSPRSGDLSVYWYQQSLDQGLQFLIQYYNGEERAKGNILERFSAQQFPDLHSELNLSSLELGDSALYFCASSVDTGPYGYTFGSGTRLTVV.

The chain is built from TRBV15 and TRBJ2-3; D is perhaps TRBD2 (6 bases). V gave up 3 bases and J gave up 2 bases, with 21 bases separating them. Germline V lookup: CDR1 LNHNV, CDR2 YYDKDF (reference sequence). This CDR3 contains 18 residues. For the CDR3, the DNA is TGTGCCACCAGCAGGGAGCGTACCGGGACTTATCCCACAGATACGCAGTATTTT. Its translation: CATSRERTGTYPTDTQYF.

The chain links TRBV7-6 to TRBJ1-4, with TRBD1 identical over 8 bases. There are 15 residues in the CDR3. V lost 5 bases to trimming and J lost 2 bases; unmatched junction nucleotides: 4. CDR1 and CDR2 (germline): SGHVS, FNYEAQ. The CDR3: CASSRRQGTNEKLFF. The CDR3 DNA is TGTGCCAGCAGCCGACGACAGGGGACTAATGAAAAACTGTTTTTT.

This clone was found once. The chain combines TRBV6-5 with TRBJ1-2; a possible D gene is TRBD1 (5 bases). With 8 bases removed from V and 4 bases from J, the gap between germline ends came to 14 bases. CDR1 is MNHEY and CDR2 is SVGAGI in the germline V gene. The CDR3 is 13 residues long. The DNA for the CDR3 is TGTGCCAGCGGGAGGCAGGGAGCCTATGGCTACACCTTC. It yields the protein CASGRQGAYGYTF.

V usage is TRBV11-2 and J usage is TRBJ1-2; no reliable D call. This CDR3 region has 13 residues. Germline V gives CDR1 SGHAT, CDR2 FQNNGV. Between the trimmed V and J ends, which lost 1 base and 5 bases, there was a span of 8 bases. The CDR3 DNA is TGTGCCAGCAGCTTAGGTCCGTTTTATGGCTACACCTTC. It translates to CASSLGPFYGYTF.

V gene TRBV6-5 combines with J gene TRBJ2-3; 8 bases match TRBD1. The CDR3 length is 14 residues. V gave up 5 bases and J gave up 6 bases; unmatched junction bases: 7. Germline-derived CDR1 and CDR2 are MNHEY and SVGAGI. The CDR3 sequence is CASSRQGQMDTQYF. In DNA, the CDR3 is TGTGCCAGCAGTCGACAGGGGCAAATGGATACGCAGTATTTT.

The rearrangement links TRBV28 to TRBJ1-1; D ambiguous. Trimming pared 6 bases from V and 1 base from J, leaving 6 bases between. CDR1 MDHEN and CDR2 SYDVKM come from the germline V gene. The CDR3 covers 12 residues. CDR3 loop: CASRSRNTEAFF. The CDR3 DNA is TGTGCCAGCAGGTCGAGGAACACTGAAGCTTTCTTT.

The rearrangement uses TRBV5-6 and TRBJ1-6, with 7 nucleotides matching TRBD1. V trimming: 3 bases; J trimming: 7 bases; junction bases outside the gene matches: 7. This CDR3 comprises 15 residues. CDR1 SGHDT and CDR2 YYEEEE come from the germline V gene. CDR3 loop: CASSYSDRRNSPLHF. CDR3 in DNA: TGTGCCAGCAGCTATTCGGACAGGAGAAATTCACCCCTCCACTTT.

The J gene is TRBJ2-7, the V gene TRBV4-3; weak D call: TRBD2 (6 bases). Per germline, CDR1 LGHNA and CDR2 YSLEER. The CDR3 consists of 15 residues. V dropped 0 bases and J dropped 2 bases, with 11 bases sitting between them. CDR3 nucleotide sequence: TGCGCCAGCAGCCAAGATTGGGGACTGACCTACGAGCAGTACTTC. Amino acids: CASSQDWGLTYEQYF.

Concerning this clone itself: The CDR3 does not close with the conserved phenylalanine or tryptophan, likely indicating a read error. The limits of the CDR3 on the DNA are not certain, so only TCRdb's listed CDR3 is given. This rearrangement joins TRBV9 to TRBJ2-7; the D call in the table, TRBD1, was not verified against the DNA. CDR1 SGDLS and CDR2 YYNGEE come from the germline V gene. The CDR3 comprises 10 residues, both ends counted. The CDR3 region is CASSVGRETY.

J is TRBJ2-6 and V is TRBV13; 7 nucleotides align to TRBD1. CDR3 size: 17 residues. The V gene's germline CDR1 is PRHDT and CDR2 FYEKMQ (reference sequence). Germline trimming cut 3 bases from V and 1 base from J; bases unmatched to any gene: 6. Here the CDR3 DNA reads TGTGCCAGCAGCTTGCGACAGGGACGTTCTGGGGCCAACGTCCTGACTTTC. Its protein product is CASSLRQGRSGANVLTF.

The V and J genes are TRBV6-1 and TRBJ2-2; the D gene is possibly TRBD2 (7 bases). V lost 0 bases, J lost 6 bases, and 8 bases lay in between. The CDR3 sequence is 14 residues long. Germline V gene data show CDR1 as MNHNS and CDR2 as SASEGT. The CDR3 DNA reads as TGTGCCAGCAGTGAAGCAGGGGGGGCCGGGGAGCTGTTTTTT. Its protein is CASSEAGGAGELFF.

This chain connects TRBV6-5 to TRBJ2-3; the D gene is possibly TRBD1 (8 bases). Germline V gene sequence: CDR1 MNHEY, CDR2 SVGAGI. The CDR3 is 15 amino acids. Trimming stripped 5 bases from V and 5 bases from J, with 17 bases between. Here the CDR3 DNA reads TGTGCCAGCAGTCCTACCACAGGGGGGGAAGATACGCAGTATTTT. This gives the protein CASSPTTGGEDTQYF.

The sample holds one count of this clone. J is TRBJ2-7 and V is TRBV13, with TRBD2 matching 8 bases. The CDR3 runs to 13 residues. Germline CDR1 reads PRHDT; CDR2 reads FYEKMQ (reference sequence). V shed 2 bases and J 5 bases; nucleotides not matched to a gene: 2. This CDR3 reads CASSLSGGDEQYF. DNA of the CDR3: TGTGCCAGCAGCTTATCGGGAGGGGACGAGCAGTACTTC.

The CDR3 DNA is TGCGCCAGCAGTGGGGAGAACTATGGCTACACCTTC. This codes for CASSGENYGYTF. V gene TRBV5-1 combines with J gene TRBJ1-2; D is unclear. Germline V gives CDR1 SGHRS, CDR2 YFSETQ. The V and J ends lost 5 bases and 2 bases respectively, with 7 bases between them. This CDR3 spans 12 amino acids.

The chain uses TRBV5-6 and TRBJ2-2, with 8 bases aligning to TRBD2. V was pared by 1 base and J by 0 bases, with 8 bases of the junction left unmatched. CDR3 length equals 18 residues. Germline CDR1 is SGHDT and CDR2 is YYEEEE. The CDR3 sequence is CASSLTGGFNTNTGELFF. The CDR3 coding sequence is TGTGCCAGCAGCTTGACGGGGGGGTTCAACACGAACACCGGGGAGCTGTTTTTT.

The chain is built from TRBV11-2 and TRBJ2-1; 7 bases agree with TRBD2. With 0 bases clipped from V and 9 bases from J, the junction kept 20 bases outside the gene matches. Germline V gene lookup returns CDR1 SGHAT and CDR2 FQNNGV. The CDR3 loop spans 19 amino acids. CDR3 sequence: CASSLDRWGSGAPKGEQFF. DNA for the CDR3: TGTGCCAGCAGCTTAGATCGTTGGGGGAGCGGGGCCCCTAAGGGTGAGCAGTTCTTC.

The V and J genes are TRBV19 and TRBJ1-2, with 8 bases that match TRBD1. CDR1 is LNHDA, CDR2 SQIVND, per germline (reference sequence). The V and J ends lost 3 bases and 5 bases, in that order; junction bases with no gene match: 5. The CDR3 totals 14 residues. Written as DNA, the CDR3 is TGTGCCAGTAGTATCCTGACAGGGGCTTATGGCTACACCTTC. Encoded protein: CASSILTGAYGYTF. Full variable domain (rest looked up from reference TRBV19 and TRBJ1-2): DGGITQSPKYLFRKEGQNVTLSCEQNLNHDAMYWYRQDPGQGLRLIYYSQIVNDFQKGDIAEGYSVSREKKESFPLTVTSAQKNPTAFYLCASSILTGAYGYTFGSGTRLTVV.

The chain joins TRBV7-6 to TRBJ1-2; a possible D gene is TRBD1 (6 bases). The CDR3 covers 15 residues. The germline gives CDR1 SGHVS, CDR2 FNYEAQ. Trimming stripped 3 bases from V and 8 bases from J, with 19 bases between. CDR3 residues: CASSLKTGSPEGYTF. The CDR3 DNA reads TGTGCCAGCAGCTTGAAGACAGGTTCTCCGGAGGGCTACACCTTC.

The chain joins TRBV7-9 to TRBJ1-4; 8 bases align to TRBD1. Germline V gene sequence: CDR1 SEHNR, CDR2 FQNEAQ (reference sequence). The CDR3 length is 18 residues. The ends lost 1 base at V and 1 base at J; junction bases unmatched: 8. The CDR3 nucleotides read TGTGCCAGCAGCTTAGAGTACAGGGGGATGTTAACTAATGAAAAACTGTTTTTT. Its protein is CASSLEYRGMLTNEKLFF.

The chain links TRBV29-1 to TRBJ2-1; the D gene is possibly TRBD1 (6 bases). CDR3 length: 10 residues. V was shortened by 6 bases and J by 8 bases, with 8 bases between the two germline ends. Germline assignment: CDR1 SQVTM and CDR2 ANQGSEA. The CDR3 is CSVQGYEQFF. CDR3 nucleotides: TGCAGCGTACAGGGTTATGAGCAGTTCTTC.

This chain connects TRBV19 to TRBJ2-7; 8 bases line up with TRBD2. CDR3 size: 13 residues. Germline values: CDR1 LNHDA, CDR2 SQIVND (reference sequence). The trim removed 3 bases at V and 4 bases at J, leaving 2 bases unmatched. CDR3 sequence reads: CASSIAGGYEQYF. The CDR3 nucleotides read TGTGCCAGTAGTATCGCGGGAGGATACGAGCAGTACTTC. Complete variable domain (other parts from reference TRBV19 and TRBJ2-7): DGGITQSPKYLFRKEGQNVTLSCEQNLNHDAMYWYRQDPGQGLRLIYYSQIVNDFQKGDIAEGYSVSREKKESFPLTVTSAQKNPTAFYLCASSIAGGYEQYFGPGTRLTVT.

The chain joins TRBV7-9 to TRBJ1-4, with D possibly being TRBD1 (6 bases). The CDR3 runs 11 residues. V shed 5 bases and J shed 8 bases, with 6 bases lying between them. Germline CDR1 and CDR2: SEHNR and FQNEAQ (reference sequence). The CDR3 loop reads CASSQGEKLFF. The CDR3 DNA sequence: TGTGCCAGCAGCCAGGGGGAAAAACTGTTTTTT.

The CDR3 here is CSARGHLALHF. The DNA of the CDR3 is TGCAGTGCTAGGGGACACCTAGCTCTCCACTTT. The chain couples TRBV20-1 to TRBJ1-6, with D possibly being TRBD1 (6 bases). V was shortened by 3 bases and J by 16 bases, with 13 bases between the two germline ends. The CDR3 has 11 amino acids. From germline, CDR1 is DFQATT and CDR2 SNEGSKA (reference sequence).

The gene calls are TRBV5-8 and TRBJ1-5; D call uncertain. V gave up 1 base and J gave up 4 bases, with 9 bases separating them. Germline V gene sequence: CDR1 SGHTS, CDR2 YDEGEE. This CDR3 comprises 14 residues. CDR3 loop: CASSLSPDNQPQHF. CDR3 sequence (DNA): TGTGCCAGCAGCTTGTCGCCAGATAATCAGCCCCAGCATTTT. Looking up the rest from reference TRBV5-8 and TRBJ1-5 gives the full variable domain: EAGVTQSPTHLIKTRGQQATLRCSPISGHTSVYWYQQALGLGLQFLLWYDEGEERNRGNFPPRFSGRQFPNYSSELNVNALELEDSALYLCASSLSPDNQPQHFGDGTRLSIL.

The chain has TRBV27 and TRBJ2-1; the match to TRBD1 covers 10 bases. The CDR3 contains 14 residues. Looked up from germline, CDR1 is MNHEY and CDR2 is SMNVEV (reference sequence). V trimming: 6 bases; J trimming: 4 bases; junction bases outside the gene matches: 3. The CDR3 protein is CASRQDRGYNEQFF. The CDR3 nucleotides are TGTGCCAGCAGACAGGACAGGGGGTACAATGAGCAGTTCTTC.

In its sample, this clone was seen once. V and J are TRBV6-5 and TRBJ1-5, with D uncertain. CDR3 size: 13 residues. V gave up 0 bases and J gave up 7 bases, with 7 bases separating them. Germline-derived CDR1 and CDR2 are MNHEY and SVGAGI. The chain's CDR3 is CASSYSSQQPQHF. Here the CDR3 DNA reads TGTGCCAGCAGTTACTCGAGCCAACAGCCCCAGCATTTT.

V gene TRBV27 combines with J gene TRBJ2-5, with TRBD1 matching 11 bases. The CDR3 is 14 residues long. V was pared by 3 bases and J by 7 bases, with 4 bases of the junction left unmatched. Germline lookup yields CDR1 MNHEY and CDR2 SMNVEV (reference sequence). The CDR3 sequence: CASSFSGTGGTQYF. In DNA, the CDR3 is TGTGCCAGCAGTTTTTCCGGGACAGGGGGGACCCAGTACTTC.

The chain recombines TRBV5-6 with TRBJ2-7; D call uncertain. V was pared by 0 bases and J by 2 bases, with 9 bases between. The CDR3 extends over 14 amino acids. Per germline, CDR1 SGHDT and CDR2 YYEEEE. CDR3 amino acids: CASSLAQVAYEQYF. As DNA, the CDR3 is TGTGCCAGCAGCTTGGCCCAGGTCGCCTACGAGCAGTACTTC.